Presented here are 22 T cell receptor beta chains from one specimen sequenced in a study of T cells after yellow fever vaccination. TCRdb ran MiXCR on the 5' RACE reads and lists one entry per CDR3 protein. The sample lists some 250,000 distinct CDR3 sequences; about 3.5% were seen once. This material consisted of PBMCs, taken 15 days after the yellow fever booster vaccination. Receptor source: a man aged 18 to 29 who received the YFV17D yellow fever vaccine.

This clonotype has at least ten counts. This chain joins TRBV28 and TRBJ2-7; 7 positions match TRBD2. Germline-derived CDR1 and CDR2 are MDHEN and SYDVKM. V dropped 8 bases and J dropped 3; count of bases not matched to a gene: 1. The CDR3 totals 11 residues. As DNA, the CDR3 is TGTGCCAGCGGGACTAACTACGAGCAGTACGTC. Translation gives CASGTNYEQYV.

A note on this clonotype: Just one base apart from a much larger clone, this may be a read error. DNA of the CDR3: TGCGCCAGCAGCCCCGGGCCAGGGCAAGATACGCAGTATTTT. Translation gives CASSPGPGQDTQYF. V usage is TRBV5-1 and J usage is TRBJ2-3, with D possibly TRBD1 on 5 matching bases. The CDR3 loop spans 14 amino acids. Germline CDR1 reads SGHRS; CDR2 reads YFSETQ. V shed 4 bases and J shed 5 bases, with 14 bases lying between them.

This clonotype was picked up many times. The chain has TRBV6-1 and TRBJ2-2, with TRBD1 matching 7 bases. CDR1 is MNHNS, CDR2 SASEGT, per germline. Trimming at V came to 4 bases and at J to 1 base, leaving 9 bases not matched to a gene. This CDR3 contains 17 residues. The CDR3 bases are TGTGCCAGCAGTGGGGCTAACAGGGGCCGGAACACCGGGGAGCTGTTTTTT. This encodes CASSGANRGRNTGELFF.

This clonotype was detected many times. J is TRBJ2-5 and V is TRBV12-3 or TRBV12-4; D is possibly TRBD2 (6 bases). CDR3 length: 16 amino acids. Deletions cut 2 bases from V and 0 bases from J, with 13 bases between. The CDR3 reads CASSLYGGVDQETQYF. As DNA, the CDR3 is TGTGCCAGCAGTTTATACGGCGGGGTTGACCAAGAGACCCAGTACTTC.

This clonotype was counted at least ten times. V is TRBV2 and J is TRBJ2-7; D unresolved. The V end lost 4 bases, the J end lost 4 bases, and 5 bases lay between the germline ends. CDR3 size: 11 residues. Germline CDR1 is SNHLY and CDR2 is FYNNEI. Here the CDR3 reads CASSVVYEQYV. DNA of the CDR3: TGTGCCAGCAGTGTAGTTTACGAGCAGTACGTC.

This clonotype has ten or more counts. The CDR3 loop reads CASSFLLPGGETQYF. The CDR3 DNA is TGTGCCAGCAGCTTCCTATTGCCGGGCGGGGAGACCCAGTACTTC. The gene calls are TRBV7-9 and TRBJ2-5; TRBD2 might be the D (5 bases). V lost 3 bases to trimming and J lost 5 bases, with 16 bases between them. CDR3 length: 15 residues. From germline, CDR1 is SEHNR and CDR2 FQNEAQ (reference sequence).

This clonotype was counted ten times or more. This chain joins TRBV2 and TRBJ2-2, with TRBD1 identical over 7 bases. This CDR3 has 14 amino acids. V gave up 9 bases and J gave up 4 bases; unmatched junction bases: 8. Germline CDR1 reads SNHLY; CDR2 reads FYNNEI. The CDR3 nucleotides read TGTGCCAGGGGACAGTCCTCGGGCACCGGGGAGCTGTTTTTT. It yields the protein CARGQSSGTGELFF.

In its sample, this clonotype was seen many times. V and J are TRBV21-1 and TRBJ2-7; the D call in the table, TRBD1, was not verified against the DNA. TRBV21-1 is a pseudogene segment. CDR3 length: 15 amino acids. The CDR3, as DNA: TGTGCCAGCACCAGGACAGGGGGGAGCTCCTACGAGCAGTACGTC. It encodes CASTRTGGSSYEQYV.

This clonotype occurred many times. The rearrangement links TRBV20-1 to TRBJ2-7; TRBD1 is a possible D gene (6 bases). The germline V gene has CDR1 DFQATT and CDR2 SNEGSKA (reference sequence). With 5 bases removed from V and 6 bases from J, the gap between germline ends came to 17 bases. This CDR3 comprises 13 residues. CDR3 bases: TGCAGTGCTTTGGGGGCACCCCACAGCGAGCAGTACTTC. Translating gives CSALGAPHSEQYF.

Many counts were recorded for this clonotype. V is TRBV29-1 and J is TRBJ2-2; 9 nucleotides match TRBD1. The CDR3 extends over 12 amino acids. V lost 7 bases, J lost 5 bases, and 2 bases stayed unmatched. The germline CDR1 and CDR2 sequences are SQVTM and ANQGSEA. CDR3 DNA: TGCAGCGGGACAGGGGAAACCGGGGAGCTGTTTTTT. Translation: CSGTGETGELFF.

Many counts were recorded for this clonotype. The chain uses TRBV5-1 and TRBJ2-1; 7 bases map to TRBD1. CDR1 is SGHRS and CDR2 is YFSETQ in the germline V gene. The CDR3 totals 14 residues. V dropped 7 bases and J dropped 2; count of bases not matched to a gene: 6. The CDR3 DNA follows: TGCGCCAGCGGAAGGACAGGCGCCTACAATGAGCAGTTCTTC. It yields the protein CASGRTGAYNEQFF.

This clonotype was recorded at least ten times. As DNA, the CDR3 is TGTGCCAGCAGTTCGGGGGCCGCGGGGACGCATTTT. Its protein is CASSSGAAGTHF. This chain joins TRBV6-2 or TRBV6-3 and TRBJ1-5; D is perhaps TRBD1 (6 bases). The CDR3 length is 12 residues. Deletions cut 4 bases from V and 15 bases from J, with 16 bases between. Germline V lookup: CDR1 MNHEY, CDR2 SVGEGT.

This clonotype was seen ten or more times. This sequence joins TRBV27 and TRBJ1-1; unclear D gene. The CDR3 spans 13 residues. V was cut by 7 bases and J by 1 base, with 10 bases left in between. Looked up from germline, CDR1 is MNHEY and CDR2 is SMNVEV (reference sequence). The CDR3 nucleotides read TGTGCCAGCAATCGTTTGAAGAACACTGAAGCTTTCTTT. It translates to CASNRLKNTEAFF.

This clonotype has at least ten counts. The genes are TRBV2 and TRBJ2-1, with 7 bases aligning to TRBD2. CDR3 length: 15 residues. V lost 3 bases and J lost 10; bases outside the gene matches: 12. CDR1 SNHLY and CDR2 FYNNEI come from the germline V gene. DNA of the CDR3: TGTGCCAGCAGTGAGCGGGGGAAAACGCCCTCCGAGCAGTTCTTC. This translates into CASSERGKTPSEQFF.

The sample holds many counts of this clonotype. The rearrangement uses TRBV7-8 and TRBJ2-1; the D gene is possibly TRBD1 (6 bases). Trimming took off 0 bases at V and 7 bases at J, with 16 bases between the two ends. The CDR3 extends over 16 amino acids. Germline CDR1 reads SGHVS; CDR2 reads FQNEAQ. The chain's CDR3 is CASSLARWGPINEQFF. The CDR3 DNA sequence: TGTGCCAGCAGCTTAGCGAGGTGGGGGCCTATAAATGAGCAGTTCTTC.

Ten or more counts support this clonotype. The chain has TRBV12-3 or TRBV12-4 and TRBJ2-5, with a tentative D call TRBD1 (5 bases). Trimming took 6 bases from V and 5 from J, leaving 16 bases between them. The CDR3 has 14 residues. In DNA, the CDR3 is TGTGCCAGCAGAGGCCAGGGCCCTCATGAGACCCAGTACTTC. Protein: CASRGQGPHETQYF.

This clonotype was seen many times. This chain links TRBV4-1 with TRBJ2-7, with no clear D. V was clipped by 1 base and J by 0 bases, with 7 bases between them. CDR1 is MGHRA, CDR2 YSYEKL, per germline. The CDR3 length is 14 residues. This CDR3 is CASSQALLSYEQYF. CDR3 coding DNA: TGCGCCAGCAGCCAAGCTCTTCTCTCCTACGAGCAGTACTTC.

This clonotype has at least ten counts. V is TRBV5-1 and J is TRBJ2-1; D is perhaps TRBD1 or TRBD2 (5 bases each). The CDR3 has 12 residues. Germline-derived CDR1 and CDR2 are SGHRS and YFSETQ. The germline V and J ends were trimmed by 0 bases and 10 bases, with 8 bases remaining between them. The CDR3 region is CASSLVEGEQFF. The DNA of the CDR3 is TGCGCCAGCAGCTTGGTTGAGGGGGAGCAGTTCTTC. The entire variable domain, with the rest obtained from reference TRBV5-1 and TRBJ2-1, is as follows: KAGVTQTPRYLIKTRGQQVTLSCSPISGHRSVSWYQQTPGQGLQFLFEYFSETQRNKGNFPGRFSGRQFSNSRSEMNVSTLELGDSALYLCASSLVEGEQFFGPGTRLTVL.

There are many counts of this clonotype. The V call is TRBV20-1, the J call TRBJ1-2, with 8 bases matching TRBD1. Losses at the gene ends were 6 bases for V and 5 bases for J; bases not matched to a gene: 5. This CDR3 spans 12 amino acids. Germline lookup yields CDR1 DFQATT and CDR2 SNEGSKA (reference sequence). CDR3 residues: CSAGQGKYGYTF. For the CDR3, the DNA is TGCAGTGCCGGACAGGGCAAATATGGCTACACCTTC.

Many counts were recorded for this clonotype. The V call is TRBV10-3, the J call TRBJ1-1; 11 bases map to TRBD1. CDR3 size: 13 residues. CDR1 is ENHRY, CDR2 SYGVKD, per germline. J lost 3 bases, V lost 6 bases, and 0 bases had no gene match. CDR3 coding DNA: TGTGCCATCAGGGGACAGGGGGACACTGAAGCTTTCTTT. Translated, it gives CAIRGQGDTEAFF.

The chain links TRBV30 to TRBJ2-7, with 9 bases aligning to TRBD1. Germline V CDR1 and CDR2: GTSNPN, SVGIG (reference sequence). V shed 1 base, J shed 5 bases, and the junction held 0 bases outside the gene matches. The CDR3 covers 12 residues. The CDR3 region has the DNA TGTGCCTGGAGTGGACAGGGGGACGAGCAGTACTTC. This codes for CAWSGQGDEQYF. Variable domain in full (rest from reference TRBV30 and TRBJ2-7): SQTIHQWPATLVQPVGSPLSLECTVEGTSNPNLYWYRQAAGRGLQLLFYSVGIGQISSEVPQNLSASRPQDRQFILSSKKLLLSDSGFYLCAWSGQGDEQYFGPGTRLTVT.

This clonotype was seen many times. The CDR3 coding sequence is TGTGCCAGCAGCTCATCCCGCGACCATAATAGCAATCAGCCCCAGCATTTT. This sequence encodes CASSSSRDHNSNQPQHF. J is TRBJ1-5 and V is TRBV7-9; unclear D gene. The V gene's germline CDR1 is SEHNR and CDR2 FQNEAQ (reference sequence). The CDR3 consists of 17 residues. V was cut by 4 bases and J by 0 bases, with 16 bases left in between.